A single sample gave rise to the 8 T cell receptor beta chains below, sequenced in a study of patients and donors after allogeneic stem cell transplantation. Each CDR3 protein gets one entry after TCRdb re-called the RT-PCR reads with MiXCR. Altogether 900,000 to 1,000,000 distinct CDR3 sequences are present, approximately 19% being singletons, with the ten largest covering 5% to 7.5%. Input material: blood, either unsorted or a sorted T cell fraction (not recorded which). Receptor source: a human donor who was either an allogeneic HSCT recipient or a stem cell or donor lymphocyte infusion donor (not recorded which). It is not recorded whose cells these are; they may come from a transplant donor.

V gene TRBV27 combines with J gene TRBJ2-1; D is unresolved. Trimming removed 5 bases from V and 5 bases from J, with 7 bases in between. The CDR3 is 12 amino acids. The germline V gene encodes CDR1 MNHEY and CDR2 SMNVEV (reference sequence). Written as DNA, the CDR3 is TGTGCCAGCAGTATACTCAACAATGAGCAGTTCTTC. This gives the protein CASSILNNEQFF.

This clonotype has a handful of counts. The V and J genes are TRBV20-1 and TRBJ2-5; 12 positions match TRBD2. V lost 4 bases to trimming and J lost 2 bases; unmatched junction nucleotides: 8. CDR1 and CDR2 from the germline V gene are DFQATT and SNEGSKA (reference sequence). The CDR3 covers 16 residues. The CDR3 region has the DNA TGCAGTGCTACAATACTAGCGGGGGGCCTACAAGAGACCCAGTACTTC. It codes for CSATILAGGLQETQYF.

The V gene is TRBV11-2, the J gene TRBJ2-7; possible D gene TRBD2, 6 bases. The CDR3 is made up of 18 amino acids. Trimming took off 3 bases at V and 4 bases at J, with 25 bases between the two ends. The germline CDR1 and CDR2 sequences are SGHAT and FQNNGV. CDR3 DNA: TGTGCCAGCAGCTTGGGGACTGCAGGGTTGGTTCCCTTTTACGAGCAGTACTTC. Amino acid sequence: CASSLGTAGLVPFYEQYF.

The chain joins TRBV20-1 to TRBJ1-2; D uncertain. Trimming stripped 0 bases from V and 4 bases from J, with 18 bases between. The CDR3 is 16 amino acids. Germline loops: CDR1 DFQATT, CDR2 SNEGSKA (reference sequence). The CDR3 sequence: CSARDSSGEASYGYTF. CDR3 in DNA: TGCAGTGCTAGAGATTCCTCCGGGGAGGCCAGCTATGGCTACACCTTC.

The chain couples TRBV7-3 to TRBJ2-2, with a possible D match to TRBD1 (5 bases). In germline, CDR1 is SGHTA, CDR2 FQGTGA. V lost 4 bases, J lost 6 bases, and 15 bases lay in between. CDR3 size: 15 residues. This chain's CDR3 is CASSSQAVRPGELFF. The CDR3 DNA sequence: TGTGCCAGCAGCTCACAGGCCGTCAGACCCGGGGAGCTGTTTTTT.

This chain connects TRBV25-1 to TRBJ1-2; D is perhaps TRBD1 (5 bases). There are 12 residues in the CDR3. The germline V and J ends were trimmed by 4 bases and 8 bases, with 11 bases remaining between them. Germline V CDR1 and CDR2: MGHDK, SYGVNS. The CDR3 DNA sequence: TGTGCCAGCAGTGTCGGGGCTGGCGGCTACACCTTC. Residues: CASSVGAGGYTF.

This clonotype came up once. This chain uses TRBV5-5 with TRBJ2-2; 9 bases agree with TRBD2. The length of the CDR3 is 17 residues. V was pared by 4 bases and J by 7 bases, with 14 bases of the junction left unmatched. The germline V gene has CDR1 SGHKS and CDR2 YYEKEE (reference sequence). CDR3 amino acids: CASSRQYPGSGGGELFF. CDR3 coding DNA: TGTGCCAGCAGCCGACAATATCCGGGTAGCGGGGGCGGGGAGCTGTTTTTT.

This clonotype occurred many times. The chain uses TRBV20-1 and TRBJ1-2; 8 bases align to TRBD1. Unmatched junction bases numbered 6, after V lost 6 bases and J lost 6 bases. Germline CDR1 DFQATT, CDR2 SNEGSKA (reference sequence). CDR3 length equals 12 residues. DNA of the CDR3: TGCAGTGCCAGCTGGACAGGGCATGGCTACACCTTC. As protein: CSASWTGHGYTF.